These T cell receptor beta chains were read from a single sample in a study of OX40 agonist ivuxolimab in advanced cancers. TCRdb's table, derived via immunoSEQ multiplex PCR, lists solely in-frame clones and lacks some. The sample includes roughly 89,000 clones, around 84% of them seen just once. The specimen comprised CD4+ or CD8+ T cells sorted from blood, sampled in a trial of the OX40 agonist ivuxolimab. These receptors all come from an adult with an advanced solid tumor such as melanoma, head and neck, liver or kidney cancer. The CDR3 runs from the conserved cysteine through the conserved F or W. A D gene is named only where the DNA matches it firmly. Expanded clones are given a class, and other clones once, few, many or no size at all.

size: NA
V: TRBV5-6
J: TRBJ2-3
D: TRBD2
CDR3: CASSLGTSGAQDTQYF
DNA: TGTGCCAGCAGCTTGGGGACTAGCGGGGCCCAGGATACGCAGTATTTT

size: NA
V: TRBV7-3
J: TRBJ2-3
D: NA
CDR3: CASSLSVFTDTQYF
DNA: TGTGCCAGCAGCTTAAGCGTGTTCACAGATACGCAGTATTTT

size: once
V: TRBV6-1
J: TRBJ1-6
D: NA
CDR3: CASKEPGLTASPLHF
DNA: TGTGCCAGCAAGGAACCGGGACTGACGGCCTCACCCCTCCACTTT

size: once
V: TRBV10-3
J: TRBJ1-1
D: NA
CDR3: CAISDNRGGAEAFF
DNA: TGTGCCATCAGTGATAATCGGGGGGGAGCTGAAGCTTTCTTT

size: NA
V: TRBV5-1
J: TRBJ2-5
D: TRBD2
CDR3: CASSFTSGEETQYF
DNA: TGCGCCAGCAGCTTTACTAGCGGGGAAGAGACCCAGTACTTC

size: few
V: TRBV20-1
J: TRBJ1-1
D: NA
CDR3: CSASGYTEAFF
DNA: TGCAGTGCTAGCGGGTACACTGAAGCTTTCTTT

size: once
V: TRBV2
J: TRBJ2-3
D: NA
CDR3: CASSEGVPDTQYF
DNA: TGTGCCAGCAGTGAGGGGGTCCCAGATACGCAGTATTTT

size: NA
V: TRBV6-5
J: TRBJ1-6
D: NA
CDR3: CASSYSLDSPLHF
DNA: TGTGCCAGCAGCTACAGCCTGGATTCACCCCTCCACTTT

size: NA
V: TRBV10-1
J: TRBJ2-5
D: NA
CDR3: CARPLGGETQYF
DNA: TGCGCCAGACCCCTGGGGGGTGAGACCCAGTACTTC

size: NA
V: TRBV4-1
J: TRBJ2-3
D: NA
CDR3: CATQGLGGSDTQYF
DNA: TGCGCCACCCAGGGATTGGGGGGTTCAGATACGCAGTATTTT

size: once
V: TRBV7-8
J: TRBJ1-5
D: NA
CDR3: CASSLGFQQPQHF
DNA: TGTGCCAGCAGCTTAGGGTTTCAACAGCCCCAGCATTTT

size: NA
V: TRBV13
J: TRBJ2-1
D: NA
CDR3: CASSSRPPDSYNEQFF
DNA: TGTGCCAGCAGCTCACGCCCTCCAGACTCCTACAATGAGCAGTTCTTC

size: few
V: TRBV9
J: TRBJ1-5
D: NA
CDR3: CASSATVNQPQHF
DNA: TGTGCCAGCAGCGCGACGGTTAATCAGCCCCAGCATTTT

size: NA
V: TRBV27
J: TRBJ2-3
D: TRBD1
CDR3: CATGQGPDTQYF
DNA: TGTGCCACCGGACAGGGGCCAGATACGCAGTATTTT

size: NA
V: TRBV11-1
J: TRBJ2-3
D: NA
CDR3: CASSLARVSTDTQYF
DNA: TGTGCCAGCAGCTTAGCTCGAGTTAGCACAGATACGCAGTATTTT

size: NA
V: TRBV5-1
J: TRBJ2-1
D: TRBD2
CDR3: CASSLEGGGSSYNEQFF
DNA: TGCGCCAGCAGCTTGGAGGGAGGCGGGAGCTCCTACAATGAGCAGTTCTTC

size: NA
V: TRBV2
J: TRBJ1-4
D: NA
CDR3: CASSGRGDTNEKLFF
DNA: TGTGCCAGCAGTGGCCGGGGGGACACTAATGAAAAACTGTTTTTT

size: once
V: TRBV7-3
J: TRBJ2-1
D: TRBD2
CDR3: CASSLGTSQSNEQFF
DNA: TGTGCCAGCAGTCTCGGGACTAGCCAATCAAATGAGCAGTTCTTC

size: NA
V: TRBV9
J: TRBJ2-3
D: TRBD1
CDR3: CASSARTGDSTDTQYF
DNA: TGTGCCAGCAGCGCCCGGACAGGGGACAGCACAGATACGCAGTATTTT

size: NA
V: TRBV6-5
J: TRBJ1-1
D: NA
CDR3: CASRGLGQNTEAFF
DNA: TGTGCCAGCAGAGGCCTGGGGCAGAACACTGAAGCTTTCTTT

size: NA
V: TRBV6-6
J: TRBJ1-5
D: TRBD1
CDR3: CASSRQGSQPQHF
DNA: TGTGCCAGCAGCCGACAGGGTAGTCAGCCCCAGCATTTT

size: NA
V: TRBV5-1
J: TRBJ1-2
D: TRBD1
CDR3: CASSFGRGEGYTF
DNA: TGCGCCAGCAGCTTCGGCAGGGGGGAGGGCTACACCTTC

size: once
V: TRBV4-1
J: TRBJ1-2
D: TRBD1
CDR3: CASSQDQTGNYNGYTF
DNA: TGCGCCAGCAGCCAAGATCAGACAGGGAATTATAATGGCTACACCTTC

size: NA
V: TRBV21-1
J: TRBJ1-4
D: NA
CDR3: CARLGEANEKLFF
DNA: TGTGCTAGGCTCGGGGAGGCTAATGAAAAACTGTTTTTT

size: few
V: TRBV5-6
J: TRBJ1-4
D: NA
CDR3: CASSLGKNEKLFF
DNA: TGTGCCAGCAGCTTGGGGAAAAATGAAAAACTGTTTTTT

size: NA
V: TRBV9
J: TRBJ2-5
D: TRBD1
CDR3: CASSVEGAVGSVTQYF
DNA: TGTGCCAGCAGCGTAGAGGGGGCGGTGGGTTCGGTGACCCAGTACTTC

size: NA
V: TRBV10-1
J: TRBJ2-1
D: TRBD1
CDR3: CASSESGAGGLFF
DNA: TGCGCCAGCAGTGAATCGGGGGCAGGGGGCCTGTTCTTC

size: NA
V: TRBV10-3
J: TRBJ2-3
D: TRBD2
CDR3: CAISKLAGNTDTQYF
DNA: TGTGCCATCAGTAAGCTAGCGGGGAACACAGATACGCAGTATTTT

size: NA
V: TRBV2
J: TRBJ2-1
D: NA
CDR3: CASSPGTLDNEQFF
DNA: TGTGCCAGCAGTCCCGGGACTTTGGACAATGAGCAGTTCTTC

size: NA
V: TRBV5-6
J: TRBJ2-7
D: TRBD1
CDR3: CASSFDRGDINYEQYF
DNA: TGTGCCAGCAGCTTCGACAGGGGGGATATCAACTACGAGCAGTACTTC

size: few
V: TRBV28
J: TRBJ2-7
D: NA
CDR3: CASRGADTTNYEQYF
DNA: TGTGCCAGCAGGGGGGCCGACACGACCAACTACGAGCAGTACTTC

size: NA
V: TRBV21-1
J: TRBJ2-6
D: NA
CDR3: CATSRRANVLTF
DNA: TGTGCCACCTCCCGGCGGGCCAACGTCCTGACTTTC

size: NA
V: TRBV7-8
J: TRBJ2-1
D: NA
CDR3: CASSTRRTFILAEGYNEQFF
DNA: TGTGCCAGCAGCACCAGAAGAACTTTTATACTAGCAGAAGGGTACAATGAGCAGTTCTTC

size: NA
V: TRBV28
J: TRBJ2-7
D: NA
CDR3: CASSLVGSGASSYEQYF
DNA: TGTGCCAGCAGTTTAGTCGGGAGTGGGGCGAGCTCCTACGAGCAGTACTTC

size: NA
V: TRBV7-9
J: TRBJ1-5
D: NA
CDR3: CASSLGVENQAQHF
DNA: TGTGCCAGCAGCTTAGGCGTCGAGAATCAGGCCCAGCATTTT

size: once
V: TRBV19
J: TRBJ2-5
D: NA
CDR3: CASSIGQNQETQYF
DNA: TGTGCCAGTAGTATTGGACAAAACCAAGAGACCCAGTACTTC

size: NA
V: TRBV27
J: TRBJ1-5
D: NA
CDR3: CASSLYLTAEGGQPQHF
DNA: TGTGCCAGCAGTTTATATTTGACAGCCGAAGGTGGTCAGCCCCAGCATTTT

size: NA
V: TRBV5-6
J: TRBJ1-6
D: NA
CDR3: CASRGNNSPLHF
DNA: TGTGCCAGCAGGGGTAATAATTCACCCCTCCACTTT

size: NA
V: TRBV10-3
J: TRBJ1-6
D: TRBD1
CDR3: CAISDAGTGESPLHF
DNA: TGTGCCATCAGTGACGCCGGGACAGGGGAATCACCCCTCCACTTT

size: NA
V: TRBV18
J: TRBJ1-4
D: NA
CDR3: CASSFGILVANEKLFF
DNA: TGTGCCAGCTCATTCGGGATTCTCGTGGCTAATGAAAAACTGTTTTTT

size: few
V: TRBV5-6
J: TRBJ2-3
D: NA
CDR3: CASSLSITDTQYF
DNA: TGTGCCAGCAGCTTGTCCATCACAGATACGCAGTATTTT

size: NA
V: TRBV27
J: TRBJ2-5
D: TRBD1
CDR3: CASSLSQGRGETQYF
DNA: TGTGCCAGCAGTTTGTCACAGGGGCGCGGGGAGACCCAGTACTTC

size: NA
V: TRBV28
J: TRBJ2-2
D: NA
CDR3: CATNFDTGELFF
DNA: TGTGCCACCAACTTTGACACCGGGGAGCTGTTTTTT

size: NA
V: TRBV5-1
J: TRBJ2-3
D: TRBD2
CDR3: CASSLGASGGLTDTQYF
DNA: TGCGCCAGCAGCTTGGGGGCTAGCGGGGGCCTCACAGATACGCAGTATTTT

size: once
V: TRBV11-2
J: TRBJ2-1
D: NA
CDR3: CASSFGRLTYNEQFF
DNA: TGTGCCAGCAGCTTCGGACGCCTTACCTACAATGAGCAGTTCTTC

size: NA
V: TRBV7-2
J: TRBJ2-1
D: TRBD2
CDR3: CASRRSGGAYNEQFF
DNA: TGTGCCAGCAGGAGGAGCGGGGGGGCCTACAATGAGCAGTTCTTC

size: NA
V: TRBV28
J: TRBJ1-5
D: NA
CDR3: CASSFYRAAQHF
DNA: TGTGCCAGCAGTTTCTACAGGGCGGCCCAGCATTTT

size: once
V: TRBV29-1
J: TRBJ1-4
D: NA
CDR3: CSVLTWAGREKLFF
DNA: TGCAGCGTGCTGACATGGGCAGGGAGGGAAAAACTGTTTTTT

size: NA
V: TRBV5-4
J: TRBJ2-7
D: TRBD2
CDR3: CASSLWEGYEQYF
DNA: TGTGCCAGCAGCTTGTGGGAGGGCTACGAGCAGTACTTC

size: NA
V: TRBV28
J: TRBJ1-4
D: NA
CDR3: CASRKGGGEKLFF
DNA: TGTGCCAGCAGGAAAGGGGGAGGGGAAAAACTGTTTTTT

size: NA
V: TRBV9
J: TRBJ2-6
D: NA
CDR3: CASSLRWQGSSGANVLTF
DNA: TGTGCCAGCAGCCTTCGGTGGCAGGGCTCATCTGGGGCCAACGTCCTGACTTTC

size: NA
V: TRBV19
J: TRBJ1-2
D: TRBD1
CDR3: CASSTQGGNYGYTF
DNA: TGTGCCAGTAGTACACAGGGGGGAAACTATGGCTACACCTTC

size: NA
V: TRBV5-4
J: TRBJ2-5
D: NA
CDR3: CASSSLRGGEPGQGQETQYF
DNA: TGTGCCAGCAGCTCCTTACGGGGGGGAGAACCGGGACAGGGCCAAGAGACCCAGTACTTC

size: NA
V: TRBV5-1
J: TRBJ2-5
D: TRBD1
CDR3: CASSRGTGGAGQETQYF
DNA: TGCGCCAGCAGCCGCGGAACAGGGGGCGCAGGGCAAGAGACCCAGTACTTC

size: NA
V: TRBV7-9
J: TRBJ2-1
D: TRBD1
CDR3: CASSLGSGTGSEQFF
DNA: TGTGCCAGCAGCTTAGGATCCGGGACAGGGAGTGAGCAGTTCTTC

size: NA
V: TRBV9
J: TRBJ2-3
D: NA
CDR3: CASSVGLGSTDTQYF
DNA: TGTGCCAGCAGCGTAGGCCTAGGGAGCACAGATACGCAGTATTTT

size: NA
V: TRBV10-3
J: TRBJ1-5
D: NA
CDR3: CAISDRVDNQPQHF
DNA: TGTGCCATCAGTGACAGGGTCGACAATCAGCCCCAGCATTTT

size: NA
V: TRBV2
J: TRBJ2-7
D: NA
CDR3: CASSEALGGYEQYF
DNA: TGTGCCAGCAGTGAAGCGCTTGGCGGTTACGAGCAGTACTTC